This is a list of T cell receptor beta chains from one sample in a study of cytomegalovirus exposure and HLA in healthy donors. Clones were read by immunoSEQ multiplex PCR, and TCRdb kept only the in-frame ones, dropping some. In the table there are about 180,000 clones, 70% to 80% of which are singletons. Sample: PBMCs. These receptors were taken from a man between 18 and 29 years old in good health and CMV-seronegative. Each CDR3 is given with its conserved first and last residue. The D gene is left open where the match is weak.

>TRBD1|TRBJ2-2|TRBV4-3
CASSQDRRDRVFTGELFF
>TRBD2|TRBJ2-5|TRBV2
CASSEASGIRETQYF
>TRBD1|TRBJ1-3|TRBV5-1
CASRRTGANSGNTIYF
>TRBD1|TRBJ1-1|TRBV5-5
CASSPSGTGTNTEAFF
>TRBD2|TRBJ2-3|TRBV7-6
CASSLGSSGGLDTQYF
>.|TRBJ1-1|TRBV6-5
CASSDGQNTEAFF
>.|TRBJ1-5|TRBV5-3
CARSYAGSEPQHF
>TRBD1|TRBJ2-1|TRBV15
CATSIPGQGADEQFF
>TRBD2|TRBJ2-3|TRBV4-3
CASSQDGLAGEADTQYF
>TRBD2|TRBJ2-7|TRBV4-2
CASSQDTSGTVNEQYF
>TRBD2|TRBJ2-3|TRBV9
CASSVEPGGYSDTQYF
>.|TRBJ2-1|TRBV20-1
CSAGVTNEQFF
>.|TRBJ1-2|TRBV5-6
CASSLGGGGGYTF
>.|TRBJ1-2|TRBV10-3
CAISEGFRGYGYTF
>.|TRBJ1-2|TRBV4-3
CASSQEVGVYGYTF
>TRBD1|TRBJ2-6|TRBV18
CASSQDRELSGANVLTF
>TRBD1|TRBJ2-7|TRBV4-1
CASSQGTGRLYF
>TRBD2|TRBJ2-3|TRBV9
CASSVGLAGAVGDTQYF
>TRBD2|TRBJ2-1|TRBV15
CATSMERGASYNEQFF
>TRBD1|TRBJ2-4|TRBV5-6
CASSSLGTGMAKNIQYF
>.|TRBJ1-1|TRBV5-1
CASSLGGLNTEAFF
>TRBD2|TRBJ2-3|TRBV9
CASSADLAGSTDTQYF
>.|TRBJ1-4|TRBV6-1
CAGKGGTEKLFF
>TRBD1|TRBJ1-2|TRBV7-8
CASSFMPGQRNYGYTF
>.|TRBJ2-3|TRBV7-9
CASSLSDSIPTDTQYF
>.|TRBJ2-7|TRBV9
CASSVGPPAIGYEQYF
>.|TRBJ2-7|TRBV5-4
CASSPWGSLARGEQYF
>.|TRBJ1-6|TRBV4-3
CASSQDMRNSPLHF
>.|.|TRBV13
CASSLVRTAYEQYF
>.|TRBJ2-4|TRBV18
CASSPPFGGGEAKNIQYF
>TRBD2|TRBJ2-1|TRBV18
CASSRTSGINEQFF
>.|TRBJ2-7|TRBV6-5
CASSLAAPYEQYF
>.|TRBJ1-3|TRBV14
CASSRQGLSGNTIYF
>TRBD1|TRBJ1-2|TRBV5-4
CASSAWTGANYGYTF
>.|TRBJ1-2|TRBV30
CAWSVRRDDYGYTF
>TRBD2|TRBJ2-3|TRBV7-3
CASSRRGSGSLMDTQYF
>.|TRBJ2-7|TRBV27
CASSSSGIALYEQYF
>TRBD2|TRBJ2-2|TRBV4-1
CASSQGSAGEFTGELFF
>TRBD1|TRBJ2-2|TRBV18
CASSPPGQGVSGELFF
>TRBD1|TRBJ1-1|TRBV11-2
CASRRQGATNTEAFF
>TRBD1|TRBJ1-1|TRBV18
CASSRDRDTEAFF
>.|TRBJ1-6|TRBV6-5
CASRIRRNSPLHF